Described below is a single TCR beta chain sequence and its context. The target antigen is unknown. This entry is derived from a study of blood T cells in healthy people across ages. The study's findings and limits: Long-lived donors had more naive CD4+ cells and higher diversity than aged donors.

The CDR3 runs 15 residues. V gave up 7 bases and J gave up 3 bases, with 16 bases separating them. Together with a sample-barcoded 5' primer, a J-beta primer mix was included in a second PCR lasting about 7 to 12 cycles. Paired-end reads containing CDR3 totaled no fewer than 2.5 million for each sample. TCRdb re-called the 5' RACE reads with MiXCR, one entry per CDR3 protein. The data show about 580,000 distinct CDR3 sequences, with 40% to 55% seen just once and under 30% held by the top ten. Material: blood. J is TRBJ2-1 and V is TRBV12-3 or TRBV12-4, with a tentative D call TRBD2 (7 bases). The TCR originated in an elderly man in good health. In DNA, the CDR3 is TGTGCCAGCATCCAAGGGGGGGGGGTCTACAATGAGCAGTTCTTC. Amino acid sequence: CASIQGGGVYNEQFF.